This TCR beta chain was retrieved from a study of T cells in Graves' hyperthyroidism and ophthalmopathy. Amplified TCR beta CDR3 regions came from RNA transcripts. The HTBI primer set served for first-round RT-PCR of the TCR CDR3. MiXCR, run by TCRdb on the multiplex PCR reads, gives a single entry per CDR3 protein. The sample holds about 550,000 distinct CDR3 sequences, 20% seen once. The CDR3 covers 13 residues. The V gene's germline CDR1 is KGHSH and CDR2 LQKENI. In the case of this clonotype: One end of the junction fails to match germline, which may point to a read error.

Graves' hyperthyroidism was deemed stable given no ophthalmopathy progression within 18 months. PBMCs were obtained from 7.5 to 10 ml fresh peripheral blood. V and J are TRBV18 and TRBJ2-7; D unresolved. The clonotype comes from a man aged 18 to 30 with Graves' hyperthyroidism. The sequencing sample was made of blood. In nucleotides, the CDR3 is TGTGCCAGCTCCCCACCAAATTCCGACGAGCAGTACTTC. Translated, it gives CASSPPNSDEQYF.